Below, 13 T cell receptor beta chains from the same sample are listed, as sequenced in a study of lymphopenia after photon versus proton radiotherapy. The protocol was immunoSEQ multiplex PCR, while the TCRdb copy is restricted to in-frame clones and leaves out a portion. The data hold some 44,000 clones, with under 85% observed a single time. The sequencing used peripheral blood, collected from a patient treated with proton-based radiotherapy. All receptors derive from a woman between 65 and 79 years old with pancreatic cancer.

V and J are TRBV25-1 and TRBJ1-3; D unresolved. The CDR3 spans 16 residues. V was shortened by 1 base and J by 4 bases, with 14 bases between the two germline ends. In germline, CDR1 is MGHDK, CDR2 SYGVNS. CDR3 loop: CASSEWTGPHGNTIYF. CDR3 in DNA: TGTGCCAGCAGTGAATGGACTGGACCACACGGAAACACCATATATTTT.

This clone occurred a few times. This rearrangement joins TRBV5-1 to TRBJ2-2, with TRBD1 identical over 7 bases. The CDR3 runs 15 residues. Trimming removed 4 bases from V and 3 bases from J; junction bases left unmatched: 6. Germline values: CDR1 SGHRS, CDR2 YFSETQ. The CDR3: CASSLGQAYTGELFF. CDR3 DNA: TGCGCCAGCAGCCTCGGACAGGCCTACACCGGGGAGCTGTTTTTT.

The chain links TRBV19 to TRBJ1-1; no clear D. This CDR3 is built from 13 residues. V was cut by 8 bases and J by 2 bases, with 12 bases left in between. Germline V gene sequence: CDR1 LNHDA, CDR2 SQIVND (reference sequence). The CDR3, as DNA: TGTGCCAGTTCTAACACACTAAACACTGAAGCTTTCTTT. This sequence encodes CASSNTLNTEAFF.

The chain combines TRBV7-8 with TRBJ1-1; TRBD1 matches at 7 bases. This CDR3 spans 14 amino acids. Germline CDR1 SGHVS, CDR2 FQNEAQ. J gave up 7 bases and V 2 bases, and 7 bases lay outside the gene matches. CDR3 sequence reads: CASSLTSDRSEAFF. CDR3 nucleotide sequence: TGTGCCAGCAGCTTAACTTCGGACAGGAGTGAAGCTTTCTTT.

The chain is built from TRBV6-1 and TRBJ1-1; 9 bases are a match to TRBD1. The CDR3 consists of 14 residues. The germline gives CDR1 MNHNS, CDR2 SASEGT. The junction had 5 bases not matched to a gene; V was cut back by 5 bases and J by 4 bases. CDR3 in DNA: TGTGCCAGCAGTATAGTACAGGGGGCCACTGAAGCTTTCTTT. Residues: CASSIVQGATEAFF.

The chain recombines TRBV7-6 with TRBJ2-5, with D uncertain. The assigned J gene may be wrong: the sequence end matches TRBJ2-7 better. The CDR3 consists of 14 residues. Germline V gene data show CDR1 as SGHVS and CDR2 as FNYEAQ. The CDR3 reads CASSLASGSYEQYF. In nucleotides, the CDR3 is TGTGCCAGCAGCTTAGCCTCAGGCAGTTACGAGCAGTACTTC.

As for this clone: The same CDR3 is also encoded by other DNA sequences in this sample. This chain connects TRBV9 to TRBJ2-6, with TRBD1 as a possible D gene (6 bases). Germline V gene data show CDR1 as SGDLS and CDR2 as YYNGEE. The V and J ends lost 1 base and 1 base respectively, with 9 bases between them. The CDR3 runs to 16 residues. The CDR3 region has the DNA TGTGCCAGCAGCGTAAGGGGGTATTCTGGGGCCAACGTCCTGACTTTC. This translates into CASSVRGYSGANVLTF.

This clone was detected once. The chain joins TRBV19 to TRBJ1-4; no definite D call. The V gene's germline CDR1 is LNHDA and CDR2 SQIVND (reference sequence). The CDR3 has 14 amino acids. Trimming shortened V by 5 bases and J by 1 base, and 8 bases separated the two germline ends. The CDR3 nucleotides are TGTGCCAGTAGTGAGCGGCTAACTAATGAAAAACTGTTTTTT. Amino acid sequence: CASSERLTNEKLFF. Together with reference TRBV19 and TRBJ1-4, the CDR3 gives the full variable domain: DGGITQSPKYLFRKEGQNVTLSCEQNLNHDAMYWYRQDPGQGLRLIYYSQIVNDFQKGDIAEGYSVSREKKESFPLTVTSAQKNPTAFYLCASSERLTNEKLFFGSGTQLSVL.

This clone was found a few times. V is TRBV2 and J is TRBJ1-2, with D possibly being TRBD1 (6 bases). This CDR3 contains 12 residues. Germline lookup yields CDR1 SNHLY and CDR2 FYNNEI. V was cut by 10 bases and J by 5 bases, with 14 bases left in between. The CDR3, as DNA: TGTGCCATCCTCACAGGGAATTATGGCTACACCTTC. Its protein is CAILTGNYGYTF.

V usage is TRBV28 and J usage is TRBJ1-2, with 8 bases identical to TRBD1. CDR3 length equals 14 residues. The V gene's germline CDR1 is MDHEN and CDR2 SYDVKM. V lost 6 bases to trimming and J lost 2 bases; unmatched junction nucleotides: 5. In DNA, the CDR3 is TGTGCCAGCAGCCGGGACAGGCGCAACTATGGCTACACCTTC. It translates to CASSRDRRNYGYTF.

In its sample, this clone was seen once. The CDR3 loop is CATIVLNEQFF. The CDR3 DNA sequence: TGTGCCACCATCGTTCTTAATGAGCAGTTCTTC. The chain carries TRBV27 and TRBJ2-1; no definite D call. V was clipped by 10 bases and J by 7 bases, with 11 bases between them. The germline gives CDR1 MNHEY, CDR2 SMNVEV (reference sequence). This CDR3 is built from 11 residues.

The rearrangement uses TRBV28 and TRBJ2-7; 8 bases line up with TRBD1. Germline V gene sequence: CDR1 MDHEN, CDR2 SYDVKM. The CDR3 runs to 14 residues. Trimming at V came to 6 bases and at J to 6 bases, leaving 10 bases not matched to a gene. The CDR3 nucleotides read TGTGCCAGCAGCTCTCCTGGACAGGGATCCGAGCAGTACTTC. This sequence encodes CASSSPGQGSEQYF.

V gene TRBV6-1 combines with J gene TRBJ2-3; TRBD2 might be the D (5 bases). The CDR3 spans 16 residues. V was pared by 4 bases and J by 5 bases, with 19 bases between. The germline CDR1 and CDR2 sequences are MNHNS and SASEGT. CDR3 nucleotide sequence: TGTGCCAGCAGTGCCAGATACCCTGTACTAGGAGATACGCAGTATTTT. It encodes CASSARYPVLGDTQYF.